The 3 T cell receptor beta chains listed next were all sequenced from one sample in a study of T cells in localized non-small cell lung cancer. Some clones are missing from TCRdb's copy, which holds only in-frame ones; the method was immunoSEQ multiplex PCR. Of around 80,000 clones listed, about three quarters are singletons. The source material was PBMCs, sampled before any cancer treatment. The receptors come from a man aged 35 to 69 with stage II squamous cell lung carcinoma.

This chain uses TRBV7-2 with TRBJ2-2; possible D gene TRBD1, 6 bases. V gave up 5 bases and J gave up 3 bases, with 10 bases separating them. The CDR3 is 14 amino acids. The germline gives CDR1 SGHTA, CDR2 FQGNSA. The CDR3 nucleotides are TGTGCCAGCAGCGTGAGACAGGACACCGGGGAGCTGTTTTTT. As protein: CASSVRQDTGELFF.

The chain recombines TRBV9 with TRBJ2-3; 12 positions match TRBD1. Germline lookup yields CDR1 SGDLS and CDR2 YYNGEE. V dropped 4 bases and J dropped 5; count of bases not matched to a gene: 8. The CDR3 spans 16 residues. The CDR3 here is CASSSSGTGGIDTQYF. The CDR3 nucleotides are TGTGCCAGCAGCTCCTCCGGGACAGGGGGCATAGATACGCAGTATTTT.

The V and J genes are TRBV7-9 and TRBJ2-5, with TRBD1 as a possible D gene (6 bases). Germline CDR1 reads SEHNR; CDR2 reads FQNEAQ (reference sequence). The CDR3 sequence is 17 residues long. V shed 4 bases and J shed 4 bases, with 22 bases lying between them. The CDR3 sequence is CASSSSLARTEVETQYF. The CDR3 DNA reads as TGTGCCAGCAGCTCTAGCCTGGCCCGGACAGAGGTAGAGACCCAGTACTTC.